Below are 9 T cell receptor beta chains sequenced from a single sample in a study of blood T cell repertoires in COVID-19. Measured with immunoSEQ multiplex PCR; TCRdb has only the in-frame clones, and not every one. Of about 160,000 clones detected, just over 85% appear once; the ten largest clones hold around 6.6%. Sequencing input: peripheral blood. The source is a man aged 45 to 65 with active or convalescent COVID-19.

This chain connects TRBV3-1 (or the pseudogene TRBV3-2) to TRBJ2-1, with 14 bases lining up with TRBD2. J gave up 5 bases and V 1 base, and 4 bases lay outside the gene matches. CDR3 length equals 17 residues. Germline CDR1 is LGHDT and CDR2 is YNNKEL (reference sequence). The CDR3 reads CASSQGLAGGLNNEQFF. DNA of the CDR3: TGTGCCAGCAGCCAAGGACTAGCGGGGGGGTTAAACAATGAGCAGTTCTTC.

CDR3 sequence (DNA): TGTGCCAGCAGTTACTCGCCTAGCGGGAGATGGCAAGAGACCCAGTACTTC. The encoded protein is CASSYSPSGRWQETQYF. The chain uses TRBV6-2 or TRBV6-3 and TRBJ2-5; 10 bases fit TRBD2. Trimming took 0 bases from V and 2 from J; bases not matched to a gene: 6. This CDR3 has 17 residues. Germline V lookup: CDR1 MNHEY, CDR2 SVGEGT.

The table lists this clone with a count of one. The gene calls are TRBV2 and TRBJ1-1; 10 bases line up with TRBD1. V lost 1 base to trimming and J lost 1 base; unmatched junction nucleotides: 18. Germline V gene lookup returns CDR1 SNHLY and CDR2 FYNNEI. The CDR3 length is 21 residues. DNA of the CDR3: TGTGCCAGCAGTGAAGTAACGGTGGGGGGGGGACAGGGGTTGGCGAACACTGAAGCTTTCTTT. The encoded protein is CASSEVTVGGGQGLANTEAFF. Full variable domain (outside the CDR3, taken from reference TRBV2 and TRBJ1-1): EPEVTQTPSHQVTQMGQEVILRCVPISNHLYFYWYRQILGQKVEFLVSFYNNEISEKSEIFDDQFSVERPDGSNFTLKIRSTKLEDSAMYFCASSEVTVGGGQGLANTEAFFGQGTRLTVV.

The V call is TRBV2, the J call TRBJ2-1; D unclear. There are 14 residues in the CDR3. V was pared by 3 bases and J by 6 bases, with 12 bases between. Germline values: CDR1 SNHLY, CDR2 FYNNEI. The CDR3 spells CASSDIRVTNEQFF. CDR3 bases: TGTGCCAGCAGTGATATTCGCGTAACCAATGAGCAGTTCTTC.

The chain has TRBV3-1 (or the pseudogene TRBV3-2) and TRBJ2-5; TRBD1 agrees at 10 bases. The length of the CDR3 is 15 residues. Germline CDR1 LGHDT, CDR2 YNNKEL (reference sequence). V shed 1 base and J 3 bases; nucleotides not matched to a gene: 2. This chain's CDR3 is CASSQVGTGEETQYF. The CDR3 DNA follows: TGTGCCAGCAGCCAAGTGGGGACAGGGGAAGAGACCCAGTACTTC.

In its sample, this clone was seen a few times. The chain links TRBV7-9 to TRBJ1-1, with D perhaps matching TRBD1 (5 bases). This CDR3 is 16 amino acids long. Looked up from germline, CDR1 is SEHNR and CDR2 is FQNEAQ (reference sequence). With 7 bases removed from V and 0 bases from J, the gap between germline ends came to 18 bases. In nucleotides, the CDR3 is TGTGCCAGCACCTCCATTTATCAGGGAATGAACACTGAAGCTTTCTTT. It codes for CASTSIYQGMNTEAFF.

The chain links TRBV28 to TRBJ1-1; D is unresolved. The V end was cut by 7 bases, the J end by 1 base, with 7 bases between. This CDR3 spans 12 amino acids. Germline values: CDR1 MDHEN, CDR2 SYDVKM. CDR3 nucleotide sequence: TGTGCCAGCATACTAGGGAACACTGAAGCTTTCTTT. Its protein product is CASILGNTEAFF. The whole variable domain, remainder taken from reference TRBV28 and TRBJ1-1, is DVKVTQSSRYLVKRTGEKVFLECVQDMDHENMFWYRQDPGLGLRLIYFSYDVKMKEKGDIPEGYSVSREKKERFSLILESASTNQTSMYLCASILGNTEAFFGQGTRLTVV.

The chain combines TRBV7-2 with TRBJ2-3; 7 positions match TRBD2. The CDR3 sequence is 15 residues long. V was clipped by 1 base and J by 7 bases; unmatched bases: 8. Germline V gene lookup returns CDR1 SGHTA and CDR2 FQGNSA. Here the CDR3 DNA reads TGTGCCAGCAGCTTAGTGGCGGGAGTGAGAAATACGCAGTATTTT. Its protein product is CASSLVAGVRNTQYF.

The CDR3 nucleotides are TGTGCCAGCAGCTCCCCGGAAAACATTCAGTACTTC. It codes for CASSSPENIQYF. This rearrangement joins TRBV7-9 to TRBJ2-4; D is undetermined. V was pared by 4 bases and J by 5 bases, with 6 bases between. Germline loops: CDR1 SEHNR, CDR2 FQNEAQ (reference sequence). The CDR3 runs to 12 residues.